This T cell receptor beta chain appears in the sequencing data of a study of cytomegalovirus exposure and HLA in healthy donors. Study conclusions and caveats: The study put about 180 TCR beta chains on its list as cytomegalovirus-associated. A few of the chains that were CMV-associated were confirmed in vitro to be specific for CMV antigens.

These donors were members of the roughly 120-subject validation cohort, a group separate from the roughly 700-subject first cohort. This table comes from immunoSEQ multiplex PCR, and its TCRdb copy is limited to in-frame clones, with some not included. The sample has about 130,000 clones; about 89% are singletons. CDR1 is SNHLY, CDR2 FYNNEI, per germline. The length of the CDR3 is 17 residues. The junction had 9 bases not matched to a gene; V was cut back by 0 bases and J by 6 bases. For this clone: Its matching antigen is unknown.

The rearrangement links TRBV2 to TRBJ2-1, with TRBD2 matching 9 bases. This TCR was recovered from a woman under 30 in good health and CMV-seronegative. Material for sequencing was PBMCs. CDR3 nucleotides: TGTGCCAGCAGTGAAGCGCTTCGGGGGACTAGCATCAATGAGCAGTTCTTC. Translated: CASSEALRGTSINEQFF.